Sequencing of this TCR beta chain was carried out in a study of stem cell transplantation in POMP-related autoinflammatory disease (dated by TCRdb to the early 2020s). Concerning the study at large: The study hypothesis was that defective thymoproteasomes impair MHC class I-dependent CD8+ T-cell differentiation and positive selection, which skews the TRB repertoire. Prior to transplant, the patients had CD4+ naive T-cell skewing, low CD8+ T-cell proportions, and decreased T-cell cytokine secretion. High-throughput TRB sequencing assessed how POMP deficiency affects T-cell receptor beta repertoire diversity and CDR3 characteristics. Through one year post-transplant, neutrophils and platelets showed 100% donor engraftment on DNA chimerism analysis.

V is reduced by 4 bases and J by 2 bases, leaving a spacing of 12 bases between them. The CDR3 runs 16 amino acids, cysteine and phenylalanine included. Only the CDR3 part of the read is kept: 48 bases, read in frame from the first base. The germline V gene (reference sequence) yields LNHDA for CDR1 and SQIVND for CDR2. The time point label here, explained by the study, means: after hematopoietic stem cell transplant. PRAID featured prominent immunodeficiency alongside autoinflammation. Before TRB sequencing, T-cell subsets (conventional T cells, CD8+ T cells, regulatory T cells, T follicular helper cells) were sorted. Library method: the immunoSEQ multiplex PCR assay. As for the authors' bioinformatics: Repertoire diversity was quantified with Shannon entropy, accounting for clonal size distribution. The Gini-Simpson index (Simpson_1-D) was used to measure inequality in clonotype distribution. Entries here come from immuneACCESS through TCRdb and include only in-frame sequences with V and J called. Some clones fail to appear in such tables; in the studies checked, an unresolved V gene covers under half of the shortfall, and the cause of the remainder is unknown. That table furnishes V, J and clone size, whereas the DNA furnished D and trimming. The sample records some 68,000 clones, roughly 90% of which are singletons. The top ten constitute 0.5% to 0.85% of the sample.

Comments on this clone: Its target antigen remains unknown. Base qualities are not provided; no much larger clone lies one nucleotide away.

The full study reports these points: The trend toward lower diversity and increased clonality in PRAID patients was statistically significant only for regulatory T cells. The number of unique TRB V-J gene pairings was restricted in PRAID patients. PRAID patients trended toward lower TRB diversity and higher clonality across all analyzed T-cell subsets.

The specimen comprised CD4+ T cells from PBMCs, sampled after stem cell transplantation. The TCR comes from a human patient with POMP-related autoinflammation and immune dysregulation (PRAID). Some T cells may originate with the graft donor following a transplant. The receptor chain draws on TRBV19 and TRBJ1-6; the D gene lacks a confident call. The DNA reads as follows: TGTGCCAGTAGTAACAAGGCGCCAACCTATAATTCACCCCTCCACTTT. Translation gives CASSNKAPTYNSPLHF.